The 18 T cell receptor beta chains presented below share a single source sample, sequenced in a study of blood T cell repertoires in COVID-19. Profiled with immunoSEQ multiplex PCR; TCRdb holds only in-frame clones, not every one. The profile covers about 70,000 clones, with roughly four fifths appearing a single time and under 25% taken by the ten largest. The sample comprised peripheral blood. The receptors stem from a man aged 65 to 85 with acute or convalescent COVID-19.

CDR3 loop: CASSQSTSGYYEQYF. The CDR3 region has the DNA TGTGCCAGCAGCCAATCGACTAGCGGCTACTACGAGCAGTACTTC. This chain links TRBV4-2 with TRBJ2-7; 9 bases map to TRBD2. With V trimmed by 2 bases and J by 3 bases, 5 bases remained unmatched. The germline V gene encodes CDR1 LGHNA and CDR2 YNFKEQ. The CDR3 extends over 15 amino acids.

The rearrangement joins TRBV6-2 or TRBV6-3 to TRBJ1-2, with 8 bases lining up with TRBD1. The CDR3 totals 17 residues. Losses at the gene ends were 0 bases for V and 4 bases for J; bases not matched to a gene: 10. Germline V gives CDR1 MNHEY, CDR2 SVGEGT. In DNA, the CDR3 is TGTGCCAGCAGTTACTCCGACAGGGGAACCGGAATCTATGGCTACACCTTC. It codes for CASSYSDRGTGIYGYTF.

The J gene is TRBJ2-1, the V gene TRBV10-1; 7 bases are a match to TRBD2. Germline trimming cut 3 bases from V and 1 base from J; bases unmatched to any gene: 6. The CDR3 is 16 residues long. Germline assignment: CDR1 WNHNN and CDR2 SYGVQD (reference sequence). The CDR3 region is CASSDGGRSSYNEQFF. CDR3 coding DNA: TGCGCCAGCAGTGATGGCGGGAGATCGTCCTACAATGAGCAGTTCTTC.

The J gene is TRBJ1-5, the V gene TRBV5-1; 9 bases map to TRBD1. The germline V gene encodes CDR1 SGHRS and CDR2 YFSETQ. Unmatched junction bases numbered 3, after V lost 0 bases and J lost 5 bases. This CDR3 contains 15 residues. The CDR3 coding sequence is TGCGCCAGCAGCTTGGCCGGGACAGGGTATCAGCCCCAGCATTTT. This sequence encodes CASSLAGTGYQPQHF. Full variable domain (outside the CDR3, taken from reference TRBV5-1 and TRBJ1-5): KAGVTQTPRYLIKTRGQQVTLSCSPISGHRSVSWYQQTPGQGLQFLFEYFSETQRNKGNFPGRFSGRQFSNSRSEMNVSTLELGDSALYLCASSLAGTGYQPQHFGDGTRLSIL.

The V call is TRBV10-3, the J call TRBJ2-7; TRBD2 aligns across 10 bases. V lost 6 bases, J lost 4 bases, and 6 bases stayed unmatched. This CDR3 comprises 14 residues. Per germline, CDR1 ENHRY and CDR2 SYGVKD. DNA for the CDR3: TGTGCCATCAGCGAGGCTAGCGGGAGTTACGAGCAGTACTTC. This codes for CAISEASGSYEQYF.

The chain carries TRBV19 and TRBJ1-2; 8 bases fit TRBD1. CDR1 LNHDA and CDR2 SQIVND come from the germline V gene (reference sequence). The CDR3 contains 14 residues. The ends lost 5 bases at V and 5 bases at J; junction bases unmatched: 7. CDR3 sequence reads: CASSSGQGPYGYTF. The CDR3 DNA reads TGTGCCAGTAGTTCCGGACAGGGACCGTATGGCTACACCTTC.

This chain's CDR3 is CASSNRDIHNEQFF. The CDR3 bases are TGTGCCAGCAGCAACCGGGACATCCACAATGAGCAGTTCTTC. This chain joins TRBV21-1 and TRBJ2-1; no DNA check was done on the table's D call, TRBD1. TRBV21-1 is a recognized pseudogene. The CDR3 is 14 residues long.

V gene TRBV19 combines with J gene TRBJ2-7, with 7 bases fitting TRBD2. The germline CDR1 and CDR2 sequences are LNHDA and SQIVND (reference sequence). The CDR3 consists of 13 residues. V was clipped by 7 bases and J by 0 bases; unmatched bases: 3. In nucleotides, the CDR3 is TGTGCCAGTACCGTAGCGGGCTCCTACGAGCAGTACTTC. Translated: CASTVAGSYEQYF.

The chain uses TRBV27 and TRBJ2-1, with D possibly TRBD1 on 5 matching bases. Between the trimmed V and J ends, which lost 4 bases and 3 bases, there was a span of 16 bases. The CDR3 sequence is 16 residues long. Germline V gene data show CDR1 as MNHEY and CDR2 as SMNVEV (reference sequence). The CDR3 loop is CASSSLTRGSYNEQFF. The CDR3 DNA reads as TGTGCCAGCAGTTCATTAACAAGGGGCAGCTACAATGAGCAGTTCTTC.

CDR3 sequence reads: CASSQGGGADGELFF. The CDR3 DNA sequence: TGCGCCAGCAGCCAAGGCGGGGGGGCTGACGGGGAGCTGTTTTTT. This chain joins TRBV4-1 and TRBJ2-2, with 9 bases fitting TRBD2. Looked up from germline, CDR1 is MGHRA and CDR2 is YSYEKL. The CDR3 sequence is 15 residues long. V dropped 1 base and J dropped 7; count of bases not matched to a gene: 4.

The chain combines TRBV19 with TRBJ2-6; 8 bases agree with TRBD1. Per germline, CDR1 LNHDA and CDR2 SQIVND (reference sequence). J was trimmed by 1 base and V by 7 bases; bases with no gene match: 6. CDR3 size: 16 residues. CDR3 sequence (DNA): TGTGCCAGTACACAGACAGGGGTGTCTGGGGCCAACGTCCTGACTTTC. The encoded protein is CASTQTGVSGANVLTF.

The CDR3 loop is CASSIGGLPYGYTF. The DNA of the CDR3 is TGTGCCAGTAGTATAGGGGGACTCCCCTATGGCTACACCTTC. The chain joins TRBV19 to TRBJ1-2; tentative D call: TRBD1 (5 bases). Trimming shortened V by 1 base and J by 4 bases, and 10 bases separated the two germline ends. Germline V gene sequence: CDR1 LNHDA, CDR2 SQIVND (reference sequence). The CDR3 totals 14 residues. Full variable domain (outside the CDR3, taken from reference TRBV19 and TRBJ1-2): DGGITQSPKYLFRKEGQNVTLSCEQNLNHDAMYWYRQDPGQGLRLIYYSQIVNDFQKGDIAEGYSVSREKKESFPLTVTSAQKNPTAFYLCASSIGGLPYGYTFGSGTRLTVV.

The CDR3 region has the DNA TGTGCCAGCAGGCGGTACCCCAATCAGCCCCAGCATTTT. The encoded protein is CASRRYPNQPQHF. The chain has TRBV6-5 and TRBJ1-5; D is unresolved. V lost 6 bases, J lost 3 bases, and 9 bases lay in between. This CDR3 is 13 amino acids long. Germline-derived CDR1 and CDR2 are MNHEY and SVGAGI.

The chain has TRBV6-5 and TRBJ1-5, with TRBD1 as a possible D gene (5 bases). Germline V gene sequence: CDR1 MNHEY, CDR2 SVGAGI. Trimming cost V 6 bases and J 6 bases, with 15 bases left between them. The CDR3 runs to 14 residues. Here the CDR3 reads CASSRKQGFQPQHF. CDR3 nucleotide sequence: TGTGCCAGCAGCAGGAAGCAGGGTTTTCAGCCCCAGCATTTT.

The chain links TRBV28 to TRBJ1-2; 11 bases line up with TRBD1. Germline loops: CDR1 MDHEN, CDR2 SYDVKM. This CDR3 contains 14 residues. Unmatched junction bases numbered 4, after V lost 6 bases and J lost 4 bases. Here the CDR3 reads CASREGTGGYGYTF. In nucleotides, the CDR3 is TGTGCCAGCAGGGAGGGGACAGGGGGCTATGGCTACACCTTC.

The sample holds a few counts of this clone. J is TRBJ1-1 and V is TRBV9; D gene uncertain. The V end was cut by 1 base, the J end by 3 bases, with 13 bases between. The CDR3 has 15 amino acids. The germline V gene has CDR1 SGDLS and CDR2 YYNGEE. CDR3 sequence: CASSVLATPDTEAFF. As DNA, the CDR3 is TGTGCCAGCAGCGTATTAGCGACGCCGGACACTGAAGCTTTCTTT.

The V gene is TRBV28, the J gene TRBJ1-3; D gene ambiguous. V lost 5 bases and J lost 0, with 8 bases in between. The CDR3 runs 14 residues. Germline CDR1 and CDR2: MDHEN and SYDVKM. The CDR3, as DNA: TGTGCCAGCAGTCCCTCGTACTCTGGAAACACCATATATTTT. Amino acids: CASSPSYSGNTIYF.

The CDR3 DNA reads TGTGCCAGCAGCCAAGATAAGGACAGTCTCCTCCGGGGCTACACCTTC. This codes for CASSQDKDSLLRGYTF. V gene TRBV4-2 combines with J gene TRBJ1-2, with D possibly TRBD1 on 6 matching bases. V lost 0 bases, J lost 8 bases, and 19 bases lay in between. Germline V CDR1 and CDR2: LGHNA, YNFKEQ. This CDR3 is built from 16 residues.